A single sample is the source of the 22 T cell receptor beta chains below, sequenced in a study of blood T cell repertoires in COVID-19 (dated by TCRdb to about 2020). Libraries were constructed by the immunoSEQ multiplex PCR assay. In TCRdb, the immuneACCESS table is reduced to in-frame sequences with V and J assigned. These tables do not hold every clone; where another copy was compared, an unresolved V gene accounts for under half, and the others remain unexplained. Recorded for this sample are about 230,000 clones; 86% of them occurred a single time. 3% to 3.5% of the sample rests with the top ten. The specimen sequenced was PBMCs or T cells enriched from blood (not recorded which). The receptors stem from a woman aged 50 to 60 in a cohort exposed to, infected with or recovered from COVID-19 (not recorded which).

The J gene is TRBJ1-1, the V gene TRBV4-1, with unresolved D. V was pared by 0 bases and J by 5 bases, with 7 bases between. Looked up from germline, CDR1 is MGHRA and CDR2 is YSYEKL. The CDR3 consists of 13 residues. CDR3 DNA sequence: TGCGCCAGCAGCCAAGATGCGGGTACTGAAGCTTTCTTT. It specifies CASSQDAGTEAFF.

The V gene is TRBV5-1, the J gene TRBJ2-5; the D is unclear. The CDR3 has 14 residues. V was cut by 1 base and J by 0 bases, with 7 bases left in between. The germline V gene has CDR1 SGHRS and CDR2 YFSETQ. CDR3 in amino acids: CASSLNADQETQYF. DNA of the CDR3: TGCGCCAGCAGCTTGAATGCGGACCAAGAGACCCAGTACTTC.

In DNA, the CDR3 is TGTGCCAGCAGCCAACTACGAACTAACTATGGCTACACCTTC. Translated: CASSQLRTNYGYTF. This chain connects TRBV14 to TRBJ1-2; no clear D. The V end was cut by 2 bases, the J end by 0 bases, with 7 bases between. The CDR3 spans 14 residues. Per the germline V gene, CDR1 is SGHDN and CDR2 is FVKESK.

CDR3 coding DNA: TGTGCCAGCAGCTTATTCGGGGGGGACTATGGCTACACCTTC. It specifies CASSLFGGDYGYTF. This chain connects TRBV7-3 to TRBJ1-2, with D possibly matching TRBD1 (5 bases). V shed 2 bases and J shed 3 bases, with 10 bases lying between them. Germline V CDR1 and CDR2: SGHTA, FQGTGA. This CDR3 comprises 14 residues. Complete variable domain (other parts from reference TRBV7-3 and TRBJ1-2): GAGVSQTPSNKVTEKGKYVELRCDPISGHTALYWYRQSLGQGPEFLIYFQGTGAADDSGLPNDRFFAVRPEGSVSTLKIQRTERGDSAVYLCASSLFGGDYGYTFGSGTRLTVV.

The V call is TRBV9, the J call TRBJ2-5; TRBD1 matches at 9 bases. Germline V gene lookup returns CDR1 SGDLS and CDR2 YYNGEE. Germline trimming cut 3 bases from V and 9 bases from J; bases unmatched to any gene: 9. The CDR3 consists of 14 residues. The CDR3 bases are TGTGCCAGCAGCGCGGGAAGGGACAGGGTGGCCCAGTACTTC. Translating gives CASSAGRDRVAQYF.

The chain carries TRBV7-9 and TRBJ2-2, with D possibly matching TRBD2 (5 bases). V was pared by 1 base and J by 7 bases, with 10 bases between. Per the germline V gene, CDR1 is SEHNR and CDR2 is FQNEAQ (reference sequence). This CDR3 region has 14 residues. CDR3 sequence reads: CASSLVSSDGELFF. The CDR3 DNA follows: TGTGCCAGCAGCTTAGTTAGTAGCGACGGGGAGCTGTTTTTT.

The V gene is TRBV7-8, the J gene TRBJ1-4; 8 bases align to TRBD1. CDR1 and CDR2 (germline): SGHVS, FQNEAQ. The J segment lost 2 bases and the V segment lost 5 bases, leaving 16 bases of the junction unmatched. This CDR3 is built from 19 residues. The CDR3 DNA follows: TGTGCCAGCAGCCGCCGAGCTGGACAGGGTGGGTCCACTAATGAAAAACTGTTTTTT. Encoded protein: CASSRRAGQGGSTNEKLFF.

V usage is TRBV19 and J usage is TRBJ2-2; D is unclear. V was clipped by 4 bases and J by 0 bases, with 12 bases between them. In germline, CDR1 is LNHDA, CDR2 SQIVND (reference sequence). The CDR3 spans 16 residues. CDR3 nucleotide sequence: TGTGCCAGTAGTACGTTCCAGGCGCCGAACACCGGGGAGCTGTTTTTT. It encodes CASSTFQAPNTGELFF.

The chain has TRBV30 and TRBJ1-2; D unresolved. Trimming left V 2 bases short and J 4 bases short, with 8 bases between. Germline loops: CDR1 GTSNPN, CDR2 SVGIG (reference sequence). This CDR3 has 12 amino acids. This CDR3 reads CAWSLGSYGYTF. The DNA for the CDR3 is TGTGCCTGGAGTCTCGGGAGCTATGGCTACACCTTC.

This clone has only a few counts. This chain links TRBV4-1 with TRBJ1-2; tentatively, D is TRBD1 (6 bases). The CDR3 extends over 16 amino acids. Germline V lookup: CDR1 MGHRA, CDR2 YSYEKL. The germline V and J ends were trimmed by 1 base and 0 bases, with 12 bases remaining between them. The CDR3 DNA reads TGCGCCAGCAGCCAAGGCGTGGGGGCCACTAACTATGGCTACACCTTC. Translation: CASSQGVGATNYGYTF.

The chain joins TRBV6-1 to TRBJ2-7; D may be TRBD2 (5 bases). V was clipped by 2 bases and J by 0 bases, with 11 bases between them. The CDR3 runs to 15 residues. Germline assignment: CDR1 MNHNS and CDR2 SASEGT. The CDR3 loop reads CASSEPLGSSYEQYF. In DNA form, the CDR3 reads TGTGCCAGCAGTGAACCACTAGGGAGCTCCTACGAGCAGTACTTC.

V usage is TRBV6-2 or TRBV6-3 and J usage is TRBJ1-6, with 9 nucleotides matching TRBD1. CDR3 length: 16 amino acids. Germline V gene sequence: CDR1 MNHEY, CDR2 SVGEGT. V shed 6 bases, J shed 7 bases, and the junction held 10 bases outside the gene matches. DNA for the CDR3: TGTGCCAGCAGCTTGGGACAGGGAGCTATGAATTCACCCCTCCACTTT. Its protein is CASSLGQGAMNSPLHF.

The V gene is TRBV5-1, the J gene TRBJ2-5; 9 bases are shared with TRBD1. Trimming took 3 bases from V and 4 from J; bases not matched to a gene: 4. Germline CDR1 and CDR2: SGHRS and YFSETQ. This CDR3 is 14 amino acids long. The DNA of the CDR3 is TGCGCCAGCAGCTACTCGGGACAGGGAGAGACCCAGTACTTC. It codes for CASSYSGQGETQYF.

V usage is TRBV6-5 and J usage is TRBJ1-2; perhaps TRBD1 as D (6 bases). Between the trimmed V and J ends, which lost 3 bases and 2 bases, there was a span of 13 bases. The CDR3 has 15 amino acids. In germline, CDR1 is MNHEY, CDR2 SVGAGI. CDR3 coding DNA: TGTGCCAGCAGTTATCATAGGACAGACAACTATGGCTACACCTTC. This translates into CASSYHRTDNYGYTF.

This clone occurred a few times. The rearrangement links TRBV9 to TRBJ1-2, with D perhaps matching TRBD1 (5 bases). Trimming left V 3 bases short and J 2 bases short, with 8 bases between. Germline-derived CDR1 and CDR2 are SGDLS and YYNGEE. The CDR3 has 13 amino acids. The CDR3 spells CASSGTTNYGYTF. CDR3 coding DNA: TGTGCCAGCAGCGGGACAACGAACTATGGCTACACCTTC.

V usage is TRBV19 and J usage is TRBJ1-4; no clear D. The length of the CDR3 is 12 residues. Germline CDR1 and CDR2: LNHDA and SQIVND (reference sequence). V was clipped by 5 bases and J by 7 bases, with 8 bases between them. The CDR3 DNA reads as TGTGCCAGTAGTCCCACAGCTGAAAAACTGTTTTTT. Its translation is CASSPTAEKLFF.

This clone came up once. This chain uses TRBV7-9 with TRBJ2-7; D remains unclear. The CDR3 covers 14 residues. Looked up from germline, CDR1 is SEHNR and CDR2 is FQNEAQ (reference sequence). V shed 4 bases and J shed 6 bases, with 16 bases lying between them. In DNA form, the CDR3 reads TGTGCCAGCAGCTCACCCAACGTAGTGCTCGAGCAGTACTTC. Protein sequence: CASSSPNVVLEQYF.

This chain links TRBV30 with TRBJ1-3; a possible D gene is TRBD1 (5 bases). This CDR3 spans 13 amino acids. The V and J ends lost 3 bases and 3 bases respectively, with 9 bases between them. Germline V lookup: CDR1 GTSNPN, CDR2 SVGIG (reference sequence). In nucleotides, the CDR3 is TGTGCCTGGAGCGAGACAGTTGGAAACACCATATATTTT. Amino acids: CAWSETVGNTIYF.

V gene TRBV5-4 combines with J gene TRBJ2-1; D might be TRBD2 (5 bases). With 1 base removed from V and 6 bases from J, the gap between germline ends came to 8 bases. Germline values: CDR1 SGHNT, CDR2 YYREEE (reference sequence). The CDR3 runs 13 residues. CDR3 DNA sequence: TGTGCCAGCAGCTTGTTCGGAGGCAATGAGCAGTTCTTC. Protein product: CASSLFGGNEQFF.

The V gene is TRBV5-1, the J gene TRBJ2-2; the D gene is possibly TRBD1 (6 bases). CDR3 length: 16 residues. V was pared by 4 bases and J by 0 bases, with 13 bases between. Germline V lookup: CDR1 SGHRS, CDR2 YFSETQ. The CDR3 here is CASSTPGQTNTGELFF. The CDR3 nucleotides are TGCGCCAGCAGCACCCCGGGACAAACGAACACCGGGGAGCTGTTTTTT.

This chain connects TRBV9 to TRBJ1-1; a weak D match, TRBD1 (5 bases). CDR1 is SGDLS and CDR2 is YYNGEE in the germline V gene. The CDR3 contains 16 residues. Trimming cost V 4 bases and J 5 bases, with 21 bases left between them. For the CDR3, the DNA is TGTGCCAGCAGCACCGGGGGTGGCAGGGAGACGACTGAAGCTTTCTTT. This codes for CASSTGGGRETTEAFF.

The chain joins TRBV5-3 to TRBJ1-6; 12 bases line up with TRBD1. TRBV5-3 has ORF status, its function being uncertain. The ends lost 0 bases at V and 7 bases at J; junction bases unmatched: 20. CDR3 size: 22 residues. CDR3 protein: CARSLVLPLLGQGAKNNSPLHF. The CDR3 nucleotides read TGTGCCAGAAGCTTGGTTTTGCCGCTGTTGGGACAGGGGGCTAAAAACAATTCACCCCTCCACTTT.